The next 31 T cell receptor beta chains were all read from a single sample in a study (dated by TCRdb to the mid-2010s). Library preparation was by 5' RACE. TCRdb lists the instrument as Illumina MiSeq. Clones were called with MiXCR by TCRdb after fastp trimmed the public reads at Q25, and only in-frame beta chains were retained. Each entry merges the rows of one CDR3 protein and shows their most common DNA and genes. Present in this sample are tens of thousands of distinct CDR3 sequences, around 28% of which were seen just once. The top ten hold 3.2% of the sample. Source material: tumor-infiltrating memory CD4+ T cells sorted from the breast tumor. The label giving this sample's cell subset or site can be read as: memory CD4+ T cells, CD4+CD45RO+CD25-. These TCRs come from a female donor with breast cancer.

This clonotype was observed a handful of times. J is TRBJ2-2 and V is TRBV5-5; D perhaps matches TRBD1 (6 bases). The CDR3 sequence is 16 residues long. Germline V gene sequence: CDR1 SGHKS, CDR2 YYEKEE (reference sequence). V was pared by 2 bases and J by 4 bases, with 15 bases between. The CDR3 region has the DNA TGTGCCAGCAGCTTTCGTCCCGGGACATCCACCGGGGAGCTGTTTTTT. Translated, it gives CASSFRPGTSTGELFF.

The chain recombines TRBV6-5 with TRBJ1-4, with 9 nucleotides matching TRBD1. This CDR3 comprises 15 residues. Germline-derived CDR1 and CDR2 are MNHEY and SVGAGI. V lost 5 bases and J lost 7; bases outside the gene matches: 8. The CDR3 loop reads CASSETGTGFEKLFF. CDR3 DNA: TGTGCCAGCAGTGAAACCGGGACAGGGTTTGAAAAACTGTTTTTT.

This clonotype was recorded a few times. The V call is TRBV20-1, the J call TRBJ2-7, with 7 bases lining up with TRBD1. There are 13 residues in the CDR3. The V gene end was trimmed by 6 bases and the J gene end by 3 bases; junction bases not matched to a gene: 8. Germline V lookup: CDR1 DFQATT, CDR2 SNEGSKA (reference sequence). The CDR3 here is CSAGYRGNYEQYF. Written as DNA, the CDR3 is TGCAGTGCCGGCTACAGGGGAAACTACGAGCAGTACTTC.

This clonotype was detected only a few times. CDR3 bases: TGCAGCGTTATGAAACGGACTAATGAAAAACTGTTTTTT. Amino acids: CSVMKRTNEKLFF. The genes are TRBV29-1 and TRBJ1-4; D is unclear. Germline V gene data show CDR1 as SQVTM and CDR2 as ANQGSEA. Trimming removed 5 bases at V and 2 bases at J, with 9 bases between. There are 13 residues in the CDR3. Full variable domain (remainder filled in from reference TRBV29-1 and TRBJ1-4): SAVISQKPSRDICQRGTSLTIQCQVDSQVTMMFWYRQQPGQSLTLIATANQGSEATYESGFVIDKFPISRPNLTFSTLTVSNMSPEDSSIYLCSVMKRTNEKLFFGSGTQLSVL.

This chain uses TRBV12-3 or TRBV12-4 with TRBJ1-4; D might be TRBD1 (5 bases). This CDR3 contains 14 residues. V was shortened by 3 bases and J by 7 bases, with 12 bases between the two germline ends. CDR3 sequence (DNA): TGTGCCAGCAGTTTCGGGGGGTTTCGTGAAAAACTGTTTTTT. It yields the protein CASSFGGFREKLFF.

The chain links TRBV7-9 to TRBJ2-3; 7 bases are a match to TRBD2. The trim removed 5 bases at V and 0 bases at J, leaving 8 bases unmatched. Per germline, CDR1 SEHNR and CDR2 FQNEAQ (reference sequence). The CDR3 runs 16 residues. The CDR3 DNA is TGTGCCAGCAGCCGGGAGCTAGCGGATAGCACAGATACGCAGTATTTT. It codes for CASSRELADSTDTQYF.

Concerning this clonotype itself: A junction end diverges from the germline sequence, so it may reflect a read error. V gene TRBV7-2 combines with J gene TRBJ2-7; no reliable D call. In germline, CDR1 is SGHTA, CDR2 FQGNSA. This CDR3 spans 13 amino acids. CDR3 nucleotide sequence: TGCGCCAGCAGCTTAGGGCGGAACTACGAGCAGTACTTC. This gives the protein CASSLGRNYEQYF.

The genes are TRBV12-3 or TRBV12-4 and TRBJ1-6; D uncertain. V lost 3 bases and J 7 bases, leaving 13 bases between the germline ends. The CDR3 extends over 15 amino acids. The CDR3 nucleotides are TGTGCCAGCAGTTTTGGGTCTTCTCGCAATTCACCCCTCCACTTT. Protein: CASSFGSSRNSPLHF.

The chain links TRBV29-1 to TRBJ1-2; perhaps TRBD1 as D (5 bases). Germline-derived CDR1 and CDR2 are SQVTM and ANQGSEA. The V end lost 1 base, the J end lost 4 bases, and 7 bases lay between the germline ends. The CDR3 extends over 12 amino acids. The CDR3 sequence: CSVEVGTYGYTF. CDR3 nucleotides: TGCAGCGTTGAAGTTGGGACCTATGGCTACACCTTC.

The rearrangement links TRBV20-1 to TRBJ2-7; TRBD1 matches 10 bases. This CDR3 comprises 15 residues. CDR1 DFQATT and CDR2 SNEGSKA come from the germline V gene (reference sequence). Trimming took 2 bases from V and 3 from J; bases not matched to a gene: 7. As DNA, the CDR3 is TGCAGTGCTAGATTTGAGGACAGGGGGTTCTACGAGCAGTACTTC. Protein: CSARFEDRGFYEQYF.

The CDR3 protein is CSARRRTSGTREQFF. CDR3 nucleotide sequence: TGCAGTGCTAGGCGGAGGACTAGCGGAACTCGGGAGCAGTTCTTC. The chain employs TRBV20-1 and TRBJ2-1; 10 bases fit TRBD2. The CDR3 runs to 15 residues. V trimming: 3 bases; J trimming: 10 bases; junction bases outside the gene matches: 12. Germline V gene lookup returns CDR1 DFQATT and CDR2 SNEGSKA (reference sequence).

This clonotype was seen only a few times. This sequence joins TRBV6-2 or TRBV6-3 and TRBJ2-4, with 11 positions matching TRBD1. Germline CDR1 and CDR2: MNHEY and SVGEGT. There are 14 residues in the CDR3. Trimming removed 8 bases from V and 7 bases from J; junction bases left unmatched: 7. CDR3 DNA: TGTGCCAGCGGCACGCGGGACAGGGGGAACATTCAGTACTTC. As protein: CASGTRDRGNIQYF.

The CDR3 sequence is CASSLGQGGRMNTEAFF. The DNA for the CDR3 is TGTGCCAGCAGCCTGGGACAGGGCGGACGAATGAACACTGAAGCTTTCTTT. The chain couples TRBV28 to TRBJ1-1; 9 nucleotides line up with TRBD1. V was pared by 6 bases and J by 0 bases, with 11 bases of the junction left unmatched. This CDR3 has 17 residues. Germline CDR1 and CDR2: MDHEN and SYDVKM.

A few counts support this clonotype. The CDR3 sequence is CASSPSHGGDQETQYF. The CDR3 DNA is TGTGCCAGCAGTCCATCTCACGGAGGAGATCAAGAGACCCAGTACTTC. This chain connects TRBV28 to TRBJ2-5; TRBD2 might be the D (5 bases). This CDR3 has 16 residues. V lost 5 bases to trimming and J lost 2 bases, with 18 bases between them. In germline, CDR1 is MDHEN, CDR2 SYDVKM.

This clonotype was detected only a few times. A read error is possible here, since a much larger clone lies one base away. CDR3 region: CASSLGQETQYF. The CDR3 nucleotides are TGCGCCAGCAGCTTGGGCCAAGAGACCCAGTACTTC. The chain couples TRBV5-1 to TRBJ2-5, with unresolved D. The V gene lost 0 bases and the J gene lost 1 base, with 1 base spanning the gap. CDR1 and CDR2 from the germline V gene are SGHRS and YFSETQ. The CDR3 consists of 12 residues.

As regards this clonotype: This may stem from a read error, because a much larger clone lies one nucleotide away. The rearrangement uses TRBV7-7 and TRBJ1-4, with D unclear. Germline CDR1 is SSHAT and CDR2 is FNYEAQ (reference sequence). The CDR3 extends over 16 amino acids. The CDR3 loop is CASSLRRGSANEKLFF. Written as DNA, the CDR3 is TGTGCTAGCAGCTTAAGACGGGGATCAGCTAATGAAAAACTGTTTTTT.

CDR3 nucleotides: TGTGCCAGCAGCAAGAACCCCTCGAACACCGGGGAGCTGTTTTTT. Amino acid sequence: CASSKNPSNTGELFF. V and J are TRBV28 and TRBJ2-2, with D hard to call. Germline V CDR1 and CDR2: MDHEN, SYDVKM. There are 15 residues in the CDR3. V was cut by 6 bases and J by 0 bases, with 11 bases left in between.

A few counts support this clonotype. The CDR3 nucleotides are TGTGCCAGCAGCCTCAGAGAGAGAGGCCCCCTCACCGGGGAGCTGTTTTTT. Its translation is CASSLRERGPLTGELFF. This sequence joins TRBV7-3 and TRBJ2-2; D unclear. Germline values: CDR1 SGHTA, CDR2 FQGTGA. Trimming left V 5 bases short and J 4 bases short, with 20 bases between. The CDR3 totals 17 residues.

This chain's CDR3 is CASSFGRSGGSNTQYF. CDR3 nucleotides: TGTGCCAGCAGCTTCGGACGTAGTGGTGGGTCAAATACGCAGTATTTT. The rearrangement joins TRBV7-2 to TRBJ2-3; D gene unclear. Germline V lookup: CDR1 SGHTA, CDR2 FQGNSA. Trimming cost V 3 bases and J 7 bases, with 20 bases left between them. This CDR3 spans 16 amino acids.

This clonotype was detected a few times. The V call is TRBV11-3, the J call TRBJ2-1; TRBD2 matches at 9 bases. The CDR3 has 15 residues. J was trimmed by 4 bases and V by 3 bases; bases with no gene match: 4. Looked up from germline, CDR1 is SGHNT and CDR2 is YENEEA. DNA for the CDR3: TGTGCCAGCAGCTTCCTAGCGGGACAATACAATGAGCAGTTCTTC. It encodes CASSFLAGQYNEQFF.

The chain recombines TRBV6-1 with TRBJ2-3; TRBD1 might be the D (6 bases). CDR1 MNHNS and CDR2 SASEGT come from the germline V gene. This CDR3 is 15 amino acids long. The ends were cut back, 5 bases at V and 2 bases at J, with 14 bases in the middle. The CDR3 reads CASSYGQKYTDTQYF. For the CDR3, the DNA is TGTGCCAGCAGTTACGGACAGAAATACACAGATACGCAGTATTTT.

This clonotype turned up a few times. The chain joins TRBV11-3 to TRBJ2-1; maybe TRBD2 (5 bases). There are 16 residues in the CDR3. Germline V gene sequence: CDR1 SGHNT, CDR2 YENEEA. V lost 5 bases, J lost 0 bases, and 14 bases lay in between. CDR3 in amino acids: CASSARRESSYNEQFF. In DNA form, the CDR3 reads TGTGCCAGCAGCGCACGACGGGAAAGCTCCTACAATGAGCAGTTCTTC.

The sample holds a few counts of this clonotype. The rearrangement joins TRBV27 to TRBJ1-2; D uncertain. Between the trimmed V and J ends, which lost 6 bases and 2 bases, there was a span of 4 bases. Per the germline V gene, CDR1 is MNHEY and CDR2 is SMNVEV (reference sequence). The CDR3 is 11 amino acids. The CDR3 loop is CASRDNYGYTF. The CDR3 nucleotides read TGTGCCAGCAGGGACAACTATGGCTACACCTTC.

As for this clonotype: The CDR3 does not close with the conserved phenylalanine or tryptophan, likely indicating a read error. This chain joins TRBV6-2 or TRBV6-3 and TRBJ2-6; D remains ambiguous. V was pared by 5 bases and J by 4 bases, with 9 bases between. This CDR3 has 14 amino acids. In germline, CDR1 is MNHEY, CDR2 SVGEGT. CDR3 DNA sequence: TGTGCCAGCAGTAGAGTAGTCGGGGCCAACGTCCTGACTTCC. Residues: CASSRVVGANVLTS.

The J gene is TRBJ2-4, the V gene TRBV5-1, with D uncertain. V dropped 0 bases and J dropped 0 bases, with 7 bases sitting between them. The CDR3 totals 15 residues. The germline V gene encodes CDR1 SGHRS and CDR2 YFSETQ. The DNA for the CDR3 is TGCGCCAGCAGCTTGGGGGTTCTAGCCAAAAACATTCAGTACTTC. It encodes CASSLGVLAKNIQYF.

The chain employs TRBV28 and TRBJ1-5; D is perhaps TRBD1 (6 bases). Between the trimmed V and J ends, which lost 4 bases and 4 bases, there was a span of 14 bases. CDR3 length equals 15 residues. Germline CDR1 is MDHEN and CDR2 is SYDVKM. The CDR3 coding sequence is TGTGCCAGCAGTTCAAACACAGGGTCGAATCAGCCCCAGCATTTT. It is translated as CASSSNTGSNQPQHF.

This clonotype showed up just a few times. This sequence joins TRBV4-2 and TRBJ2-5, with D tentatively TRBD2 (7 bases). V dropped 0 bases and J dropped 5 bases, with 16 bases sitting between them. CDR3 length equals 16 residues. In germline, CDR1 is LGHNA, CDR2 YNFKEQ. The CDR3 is CASSQDGSRGGETQYF. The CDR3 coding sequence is TGTGCCAGCAGCCAAGACGGGTCCCGCGGGGGCGAGACCCAGTACTTC.

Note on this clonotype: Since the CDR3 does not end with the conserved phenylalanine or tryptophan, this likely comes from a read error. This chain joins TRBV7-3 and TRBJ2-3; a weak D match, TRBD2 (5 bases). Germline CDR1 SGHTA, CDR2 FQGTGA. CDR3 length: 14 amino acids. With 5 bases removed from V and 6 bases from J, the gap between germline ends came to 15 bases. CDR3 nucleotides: TGTGCCAGCAGCAAAACTAGTGATGAGGATACGCAGTATCTT. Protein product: CASSKTSDEDTQYL.

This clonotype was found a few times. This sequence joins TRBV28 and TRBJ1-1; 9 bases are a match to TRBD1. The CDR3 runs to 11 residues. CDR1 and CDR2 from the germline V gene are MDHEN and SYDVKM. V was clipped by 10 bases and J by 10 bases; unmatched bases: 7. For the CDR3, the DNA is TGTGCCATACAGGGGGCGCCGGGAGCTTTCTTT. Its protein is CAIQGAPGAFF.

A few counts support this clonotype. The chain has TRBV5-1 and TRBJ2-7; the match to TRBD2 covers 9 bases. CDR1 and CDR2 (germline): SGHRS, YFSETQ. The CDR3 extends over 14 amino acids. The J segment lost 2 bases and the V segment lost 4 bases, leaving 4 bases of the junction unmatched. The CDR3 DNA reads TGCGCCAGCAGCATGACTAGCGGACCCTACGAGCAGTACTTC. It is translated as CASSMTSGPYEQYF.

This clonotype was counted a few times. The CDR3 protein is CATLDRVAYEQYF. The DNA for the CDR3 is TGTGCCACCCTAGACAGGGTTGCCTACGAGCAGTACTTC. The chain combines TRBV27 with TRBJ2-7, with 7 bases lining up with TRBD1. The CDR3 contains 13 residues. Germline V gene lookup returns CDR1 MNHEY and CDR2 SMNVEV (reference sequence). V lost 10 bases, J lost 2 bases, and 8 bases stayed unmatched.